Listed below are T cell receptor beta chains from one sample, sequenced in a study of cytomegalovirus exposure and HLA in healthy donors. Assay: immunoSEQ multiplex PCR; the TCRdb copy retains only in-frame clones and omits some. The top ten clones hold around 2% of a sample with 120,000 or so clones, approximately 75% of them seen once. Sequencing was performed on PBMCs. These receptors originate from a man aged 40-49 years in good health and CMV-seronegative. Each CDR3 is given without its conserved first and last residue. The order of the fields is J gene, clone size, V gene, CDR3 protein. A row's size may be missing; if present it is once, few, many or a size class.

>TRBJ2-1|once|TRBV7-2
ASSLGGPGTYNEQF
>TRBJ2-3|medium-sized|TRBV4-3
ASSQGLQGSDTQY
>TRBJ1-1|.|TRBV5-4
ASSFGEGSKVTEAF
>TRBJ2-1|.|TRBV19
ASSISGGPGASYNEQF
>TRBJ1-1|.|TRBV9
ASSDVRTGSTEAF
>TRBJ1-2|.|TRBV28
ASTEQGIRGYT
>TRBJ2-7|.|TRBV7-2
ASSFSSYEQY
>TRBJ2-1|.|TRBV29-1
SVSLTGTGTGEQF
>TRBJ2-7|once|TRBV9
ASSSGRESYEQY
>TRBJ2-3|.|TRBV9
ASSASGRQDTQY
>TRBJ2-3|.|TRBV5-1
ASSSGTYNTDTQY
>TRBJ2-1|few|TRBV9
ASSVVPSGSYNEQF
>TRBJ2-5|.|TRBV2
ASSRTGVGETQY
>TRBJ1-1|.|TRBV11-2
ASSLYPPGFAEAF
>TRBJ2-5|few|TRBV5-1
ASSVGGRKETQY
>TRBJ2-5|.|TRBV5-6
ASSSTSGRVGETQY
>TRBJ2-3|.|TRBV4-1
ASNQEAQSTDTQY
>TRBJ2-7|.|TRBV18
ASSRTGGAGYEQY
>TRBJ1-1|.|TRBV7-2
ASSDAGQGNTEAF
>TRBJ1-1|.|TRBV27
ASSERTGGYTEAF
>TRBJ1-2|.|TRBV29-1
SVATTGGGYGYT
>TRBJ2-1|.|TRBV28
ASSAPGLAGGEQF
>TRBJ1-1|.|TRBV2
ASSEALGRVRTF
>TRBJ2-5|.|TRBV6-1
ASSEALAKETQY
>TRBJ1-5|.|TRBV2
ASSDRASNQPQH
>TRBJ2-7|.|TRBV7-9
ASSLARGYYEQY
>TRBJ1-1|.|TRBV5-1
ASRLVQGLDTEAF
>TRBJ2-5|.|TRBV30
AWKIAGGKETQY
>TRBJ1-5|.|TRBV28
ASSFGAAPQH
>TRBJ2-7|once|TRBV29-1
SVGREAYEQY
>TRBJ1-1|.|TRBV2
ASGTTTEAF
>TRBJ2-7|once|TRBV19
ASTKQGSYEQY
>TRBJ1-5|.|TRBV21-1
ASSLSRQPQH
>TRBJ2-7|.|TRBV19
ASKASGGTYEQY
>TRBJ2-3|.|TRBV4-3
ASSQGGGAWDTQY
>TRBJ2-1|.|TRBV12-5
ASGPPDSSYNEQF
>TRBJ2-4|.|TRBV11-2
ASSAASGNIQY
>TRBJ2-7|.|TRBV7-9
ASSLSVVSYEQY